The 15 T cell receptor beta chains listed next were all sequenced from one sample in a study of shared T cell receptors in the human thymus. Clones were sequenced by immunoSEQ multiplex PCR, and TCRdb holds only the in-frame ones, with some missing. The sample carries over 650,000 clones, approximately 87% recorded once. This same sample was also taken into another study, of human thymus T cells.

Sequenced material: thymocytes. Source of these receptors: a boy younger than two with a congenital heart defect.

The chain couples TRBV2 to TRBJ2-2; a possible D gene is TRBD1 (6 bases). The V end was cut by 6 bases, the J end by 7 bases, with 12 bases between. In germline, CDR1 is SNHLY, CDR2 FYNNEI. This CDR3 contains 13 residues. The CDR3 bases are TGTGCCAGCAGCACCGGGACAAACGGGGAGCTGTTTTTT. This gives the protein CASSTGTNGELFF.

The V call is TRBV18, the J call TRBJ2-5; maybe TRBD1 (5 bases). Germline values: CDR1 KGHSH, CDR2 LQKENI. Trimming removed 2 bases at V and 5 bases at J, with 12 bases between. The CDR3 sequence is 14 residues long. CDR3 sequence (DNA): TGTGCCAGCTCACCAGTAGGGGTGACGGAGACCCAGTACTTC. Protein: CASSPVGVTETQYF.

This chain links TRBV5-1 with TRBJ2-5; TRBD2 might be the D (5 bases). CDR3 size: 13 residues. Trimming pared 1 base from V and 3 bases from J, leaving 7 bases between. CDR1 and CDR2 (germline): SGHRS, YFSETQ. CDR3 coding DNA: TGCGCCAGCAGCTTGCCCGGGAAAGAGACCCAGTACTTC. Translating gives CASSLPGKETQYF.

The chain joins TRBV29-1 to TRBJ2-7; D uncertain. This CDR3 spans 13 amino acids. V lost 7 bases and J 4 bases, leaving 17 bases between the germline ends. Per germline, CDR1 SQVTM and CDR2 ANQGSEA. CDR3 residues: CSATGLAHYEQYF. CDR3 nucleotide sequence: TGCAGCGCGACTGGTCTTGCCCATTACGAGCAGTACTTC.

The chain joins TRBV7-9 to TRBJ2-7; 11 bases map to TRBD1. The V segment lost 5 bases and the J segment 0 bases; nucleotides outside the gene matches: 3. This CDR3 comprises 15 residues. Germline CDR1 is SEHNR and CDR2 is FQNEAQ (reference sequence). The CDR3 DNA follows: TGTGCCAGCAGCCAAGGGACAGGGGGCTCCTACGAGCAGTACTTC. Protein product: CASSQGTGGSYEQYF.

V gene TRBV19 combines with J gene TRBJ1-5, with D perhaps TRBD1 (6 bases). V lost 5 bases to trimming and J lost 5 bases, with 10 bases between them. The V gene's germline CDR1 is LNHDA and CDR2 SQIVND (reference sequence). The CDR3 sequence is 13 residues long. The CDR3 loop reads CASSSGGYQPQHF. The CDR3 nucleotides are TGTGCCAGTAGTTCTGGGGGCTATCAGCCCCAGCATTTT.

The J gene is TRBJ2-7, the V gene TRBV7-9; D gene uncertain. Germline lookup yields CDR1 SEHNR and CDR2 FQNEAQ (reference sequence). This CDR3 comprises 13 residues. The V end lost 4 bases, the J end lost 6 bases, and 13 bases lay between the germline ends. DNA for the CDR3: TGTGCCAGCAGCTCATCCTTGGGCCGCGAGCAGTACTTC. It translates to CASSSSLGREQYF.

The chain employs TRBV7-6 and TRBJ2-7, with TRBD1 matching over 7 bases. J gave up 2 bases and V 5 bases, and 6 bases lay outside the gene matches. This CDR3 contains 14 residues. Germline V gives CDR1 SGHVS, CDR2 FNYEAQ. The CDR3 bases are TGTGCCAGCAGCCCGACAGGGACCCCCTACGAGCAGTACTTC. Amino acids: CASSPTGTPYEQYF.

This chain links TRBV4-1 with TRBJ1-5; D remains unclear. Germline loops: CDR1 MGHRA, CDR2 YSYEKL. Trimming removed 1 base from V and 6 bases from J, with 7 bases in between. This CDR3 is built from 13 residues. Here the CDR3 reads CASSQASGQPQHF. CDR3 coding DNA: TGCGCCAGCAGCCAAGCAAGCGGTCAGCCCCAGCATTTT.

The CDR3 sequence is CASSSNRGASTDTQYF. The CDR3 DNA is TGTGCCAGCAGCTCAAACAGGGGGGCTAGCACAGATACGCAGTATTTT. The chain has TRBV7-3 and TRBJ2-3, with 8 nucleotides matching TRBD1. Germline CDR1 is SGHTA and CDR2 is FQGTGA. V lost 4 bases and J lost 0; bases outside the gene matches: 6. The CDR3 spans 16 residues.

The V call is TRBV6-1, the J call TRBJ1-5; 8 bases map to TRBD1. J was trimmed by 6 bases and V by 2 bases; bases with no gene match: 6. CDR1 is MNHNS and CDR2 is SASEGT in the germline V gene. The CDR3 extends over 15 amino acids. The CDR3 loop reads CASSESGGARQPQHF. CDR3 nucleotide sequence: TGTGCCAGCAGTGAATCAGGGGGCGCCCGTCAGCCCCAGCATTTT.

A single count supports this clone. The CDR3 coding sequence is TGTGCCAGCAGTCCCTTCTCCGGGACTAGCGGGAGAGGGGCCAACACCGGGGAGCTGTTTTTT. Translation gives CASSPFSGTSGRGANTGELFF. The rearrangement links TRBV28 to TRBJ2-2; 14 bases line up with TRBD2. V shed 5 bases and J 2 bases; nucleotides not matched to a gene: 16. The CDR3 covers 21 residues. CDR1 and CDR2 from the germline V gene are MDHEN and SYDVKM.

The chain joins TRBV25-1 to TRBJ1-2; 8 positions match TRBD1. This CDR3 is built from 16 residues. V trimming: 4 bases; J trimming: 1 base; junction bases outside the gene matches: 8. The germline gives CDR1 MGHDK, CDR2 SYGVNS. CDR3 in DNA: TGTGCCAGCAGTGTTCAAGGACAGGGACATAACTATGGCTACACCTTC. Amino acid sequence: CASSVQGQGHNYGYTF.

This sequence joins TRBV27 and TRBJ1-1; D gene unclear. Germline V gives CDR1 MNHEY, CDR2 SMNVEV (reference sequence). Trimming took off 0 bases at V and 6 bases at J, with 11 bases between the two ends. The CDR3 loop spans 14 amino acids. The CDR3 sequence: CASSLSREVAEAFF. The DNA for the CDR3 is TGTGCCAGCAGTTTATCGAGGGAGGTGGCTGAAGCTTTCTTT.

This sequence joins TRBV2 and TRBJ1-2; a possible D gene is TRBD1 (5 bases). There are 15 residues in the CDR3. CDR1 SNHLY and CDR2 FYNNEI come from the germline V gene. V lost 5 bases and J lost 4, with 17 bases in between. Here the CDR3 reads CASSQDTPFSYGYTF. The CDR3 DNA follows: TGTGCCAGCAGTCAGGACACACCCTTTAGCTATGGCTACACCTTC.